This T cell receptor (beta chain) is from a study of T cells after somatic rescue of genetic block. On this clone: A junction boundary mismatches the germline segment, possibly from a read error.

The protocol was immunoSEQ multiplex PCR, while the TCRdb copy is restricted to in-frame clones and leaves out a portion. Among 70,000 or so clones listed, 85% to 95% were seen once. The sample comprised peripheral blood mononuclear cells (PBMCs). The TCR originated in a man aged 40-50 years.

In DNA form, the CDR3 reads TGTGCCAGTAGTATGTTCGGTCGTTTTGTTGGGACGGCATATGACTACACCTTC. It is translated as CASSMFGRFVGTAYDYTF. The chain carries TRBV19 and TRBJ1-2; TRBD1 might be the D (5 bases). Germline V CDR1 and CDR2: LNHDA, SQIVND (reference sequence). This CDR3 is 18 amino acids long.